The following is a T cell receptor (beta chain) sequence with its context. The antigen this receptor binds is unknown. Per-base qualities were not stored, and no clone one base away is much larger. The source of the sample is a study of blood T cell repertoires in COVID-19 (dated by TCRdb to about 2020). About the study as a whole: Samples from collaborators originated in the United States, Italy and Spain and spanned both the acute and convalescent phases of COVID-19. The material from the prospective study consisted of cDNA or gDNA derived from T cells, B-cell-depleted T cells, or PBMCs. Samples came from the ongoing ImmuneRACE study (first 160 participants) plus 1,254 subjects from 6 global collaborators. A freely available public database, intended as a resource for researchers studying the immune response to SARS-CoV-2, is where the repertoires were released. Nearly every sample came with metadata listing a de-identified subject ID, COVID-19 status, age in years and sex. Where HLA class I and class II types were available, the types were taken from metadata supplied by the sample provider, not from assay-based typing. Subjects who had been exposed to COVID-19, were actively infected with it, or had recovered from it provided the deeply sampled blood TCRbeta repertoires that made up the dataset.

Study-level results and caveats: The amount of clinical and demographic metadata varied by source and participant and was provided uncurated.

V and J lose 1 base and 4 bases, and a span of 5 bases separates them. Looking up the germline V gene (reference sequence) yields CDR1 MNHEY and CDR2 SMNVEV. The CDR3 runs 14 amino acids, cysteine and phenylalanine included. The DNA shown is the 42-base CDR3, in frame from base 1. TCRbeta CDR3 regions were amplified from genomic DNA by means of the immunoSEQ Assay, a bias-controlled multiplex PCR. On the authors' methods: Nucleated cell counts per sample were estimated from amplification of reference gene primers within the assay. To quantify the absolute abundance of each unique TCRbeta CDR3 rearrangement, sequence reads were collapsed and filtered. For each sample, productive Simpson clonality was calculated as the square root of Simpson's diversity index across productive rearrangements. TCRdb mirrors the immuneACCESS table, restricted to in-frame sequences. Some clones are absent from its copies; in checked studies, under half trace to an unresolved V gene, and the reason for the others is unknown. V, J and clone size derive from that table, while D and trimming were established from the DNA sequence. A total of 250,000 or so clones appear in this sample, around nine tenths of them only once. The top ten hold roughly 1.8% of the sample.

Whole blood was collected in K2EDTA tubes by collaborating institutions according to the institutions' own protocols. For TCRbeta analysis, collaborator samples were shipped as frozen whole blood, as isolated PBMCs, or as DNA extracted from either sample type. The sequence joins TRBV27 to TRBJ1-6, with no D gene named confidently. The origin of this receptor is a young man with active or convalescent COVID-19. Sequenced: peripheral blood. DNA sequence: TGTGCCAGCAGTTTATACGGTTATAATTCACCCCTCCACTTT. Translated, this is CASSLYGYNSPLHF.